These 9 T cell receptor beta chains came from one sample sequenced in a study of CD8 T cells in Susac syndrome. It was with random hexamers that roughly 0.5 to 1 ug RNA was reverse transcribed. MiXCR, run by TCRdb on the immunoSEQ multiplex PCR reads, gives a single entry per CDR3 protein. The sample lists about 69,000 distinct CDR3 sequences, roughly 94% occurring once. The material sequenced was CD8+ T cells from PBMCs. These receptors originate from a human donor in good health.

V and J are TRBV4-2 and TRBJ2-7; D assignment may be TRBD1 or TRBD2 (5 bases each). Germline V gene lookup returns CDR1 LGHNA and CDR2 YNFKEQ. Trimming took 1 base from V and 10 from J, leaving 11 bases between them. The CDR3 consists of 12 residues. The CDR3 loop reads CASSQGRGVQYF. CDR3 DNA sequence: TGTGCCAGCAGCCAAGGACGAGGGGTCCAGTACTTC.

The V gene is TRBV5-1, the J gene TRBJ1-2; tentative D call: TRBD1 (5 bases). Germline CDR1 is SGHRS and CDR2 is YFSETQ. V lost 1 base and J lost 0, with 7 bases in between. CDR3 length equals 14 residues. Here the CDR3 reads CASSLPGANYGYTF. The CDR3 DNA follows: TGCGCCAGCAGCTTGCCGGGGGCTAACTATGGCTACACCTTC.

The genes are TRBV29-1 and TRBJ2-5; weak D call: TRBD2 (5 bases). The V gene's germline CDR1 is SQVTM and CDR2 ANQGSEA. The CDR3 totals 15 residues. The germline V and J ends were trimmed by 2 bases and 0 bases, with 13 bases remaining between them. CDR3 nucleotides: TGCAGCGTTGAACTCAACAGCGGCTACCAAGAGACCCAGTACTTC. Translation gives CSVELNSGYQETQYF.

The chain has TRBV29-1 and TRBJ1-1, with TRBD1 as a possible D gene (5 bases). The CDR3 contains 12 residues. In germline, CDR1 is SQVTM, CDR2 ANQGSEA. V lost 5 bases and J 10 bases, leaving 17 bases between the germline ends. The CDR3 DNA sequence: TGCAGCGTTTATCAGGGCCCCACGGGAGCTTTCTTT. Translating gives CSVYQGPTGAFF.

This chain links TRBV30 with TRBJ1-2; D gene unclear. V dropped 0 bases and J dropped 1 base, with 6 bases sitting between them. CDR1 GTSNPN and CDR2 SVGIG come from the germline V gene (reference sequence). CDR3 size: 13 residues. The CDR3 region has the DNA TGTGCCTGGAGTGTATCCGGTAACTATGGCTACACCTTC. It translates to CAWSVSGNYGYTF.

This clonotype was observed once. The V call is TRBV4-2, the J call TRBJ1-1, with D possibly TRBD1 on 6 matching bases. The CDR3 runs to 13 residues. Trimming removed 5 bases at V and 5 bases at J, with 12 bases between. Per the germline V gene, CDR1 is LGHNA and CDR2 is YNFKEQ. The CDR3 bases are TGTGCCAGCAGCGCCGGGACACTTACTGAAGCTTTCTTT. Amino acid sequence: CASSAGTLTEAFF.

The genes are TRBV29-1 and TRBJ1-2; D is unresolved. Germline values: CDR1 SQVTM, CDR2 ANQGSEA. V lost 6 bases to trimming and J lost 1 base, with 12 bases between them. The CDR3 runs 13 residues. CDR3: CSVKQSFNYGYTF. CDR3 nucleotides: TGCAGCGTGAAACAGAGTTTTAACTATGGCTACACCTTC. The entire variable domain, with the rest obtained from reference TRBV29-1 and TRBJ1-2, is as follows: SAVISQKPSRDICQRGTSLTIQCQVDSQVTMMFWYRQQPGQSLTLIATANQGSEATYESGFVIDKFPISRPNLTFSTLTVSNMSPEDSSIYLCSVKQSFNYGYTFGSGTRLTVV.

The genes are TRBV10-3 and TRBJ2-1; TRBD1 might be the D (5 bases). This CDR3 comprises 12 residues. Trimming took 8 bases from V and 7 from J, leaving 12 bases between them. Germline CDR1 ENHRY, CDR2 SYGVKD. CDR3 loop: CAIAQGDNEQFF. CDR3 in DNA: TGTGCCATCGCGCAGGGTGATAATGAGCAGTTCTTC.

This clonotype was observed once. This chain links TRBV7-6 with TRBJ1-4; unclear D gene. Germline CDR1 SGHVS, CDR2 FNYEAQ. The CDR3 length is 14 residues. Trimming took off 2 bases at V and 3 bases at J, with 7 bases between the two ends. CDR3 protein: CASSLRGPNEKLFF. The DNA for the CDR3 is TGTGCCAGCAGCTTACGGGGTCCTAATGAAAAACTGTTTTTT. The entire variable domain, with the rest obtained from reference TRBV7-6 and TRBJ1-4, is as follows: GAGVSQSPRYKVTKRGQDVALRCDPISGHVSLYWYRQALGQGPEFLTYFNYEAQQDKSGLPNDRFSAERPEGSISTLTIQRTEQRDSAMYRCASSLRGPNEKLFFGSGTQLSVL.